Below, 10 T cell receptor beta chains from the same sample are listed, as sequenced in a study of blood T cell repertoires in COVID-19. Profiling relied on immunoSEQ multiplex PCR, and the TCRdb table lists in-frame clones only, not all of them. The repertoire includes 260,000 or so clones, 70% to 90% of them detected once, and 1% to 1.5% sits in the top ten. The sample taken for sequencing was PBMCs or T cells enriched from blood (not recorded which). Receptors originate from a middle-aged woman with acute COVID-19.

This chain links TRBV7-9 with TRBJ1-2; the match to TRBD1 covers 7 bases. The trim removed 5 bases at V and 6 bases at J, leaving 18 bases unmatched. The CDR3 runs 17 residues. The germline V gene encodes CDR1 SEHNR and CDR2 FQNEAQ (reference sequence). DNA for the CDR3: TGTGCCAGCAGCCCCCGGGACACAAATGTGGGGACAGATGGCTACACCTTC. Its translation: CASSPRDTNVGTDGYTF.

The chain is built from TRBV6-5 and TRBJ1-2, with TRBD1 as a possible D gene (5 bases). The CDR3 runs 15 residues. Trimming left V 1 base short and J 8 bases short, with 17 bases between. The germline CDR1 and CDR2 sequences are MNHEY and SVGAGI. CDR3 nucleotide sequence: TGTGCCAGCAGTTACTTGTTCTCGCAGGGAGGGGGCTACACCTTC. Translating it yields CASSYLFSQGGGYTF.

The J gene is TRBJ1-5, the V gene TRBV7-2, with TRBD1 as a possible D gene (6 bases). V was cut by 1 base and J by 4 bases, with 17 bases left in between. Germline assignment: CDR1 SGHTA and CDR2 FQGNSA. The CDR3 spans 17 residues. The CDR3 reads CASSLVWGGGRNQPQHF. CDR3 nucleotides: TGTGCCAGCAGCTTAGTATGGGGCGGGGGGCGAAATCAGCCCCAGCATTTT.

The V and J genes are TRBV5-1 and TRBJ1-1; 7 nucleotides agree with TRBD1. Per germline, CDR1 SGHRS and CDR2 YFSETQ. After removal of 0 bases from V and 1 base from J, the junction contained 6 bases not matched to a gene. The CDR3 runs to 16 residues. CDR3 bases: TGCGCCAGCAGCTTGGTCCATACAGGGGCGAACACTGAAGCTTTCTTT. Translating it yields CASSLVHTGANTEAFF.

The count of this clone is one. The chain carries TRBV28 and TRBJ1-4; possible D gene TRBD1, 5 bases. This CDR3 region has 13 residues. CDR1 is MDHEN and CDR2 is SYDVKM in the germline V gene. V lost 7 bases and J 7 bases, leaving 13 bases between the germline ends. CDR3 nucleotide sequence: TGTGCCAGCATTCTGTCGGGGGGTGAAAAACTGTTTTTT. It encodes CASILSGGEKLFF.

The chain combines TRBV28 with TRBJ2-1, with 10 nucleotides matching TRBD2. The germline V gene encodes CDR1 MDHEN and CDR2 SYDVKM. V gave up 8 bases and J gave up 2 bases; unmatched junction bases: 9. CDR3 length: 16 residues. CDR3 in amino acids: CASGLRLAGAYNEQFF. The CDR3 DNA is TGTGCCAGCGGGCTACGGCTAGCGGGAGCCTACAATGAGCAGTTCTTC.

The chain links TRBV10-3 to TRBJ2-5; 7 positions agree with TRBD1. This CDR3 comprises 15 residues. Trimming removed 10 bases from V and 5 bases from J; junction bases left unmatched: 16. CDR1 and CDR2 from the germline V gene are ENHRY and SYGVKD. CDR3 sequence: CATGMTGSVGETQYF. The CDR3 nucleotides read TGTGCCACAGGGATGACAGGGTCTGTCGGCGAGACCCAGTACTTC.

The J gene is TRBJ2-3, the V gene TRBV7-2, with 16 bases that match TRBD2. Unmatched junction bases numbered 6, after V lost 5 bases and J lost 4 bases. The CDR3 has 17 residues. The germline V gene encodes CDR1 SGHTA and CDR2 FQGNSA. In nucleotides, the CDR3 is TGTGCCAGCAGCCTGGGACTAGCGGGAGGGCCCGCAGATACGCAGTATTTT. Its translation is CASSLGLAGGPADTQYF.

The rearrangement links TRBV20-1 to TRBJ2-3; D may be TRBD1 (5 bases). The CDR3 consists of 15 residues. The germline V gene encodes CDR1 DFQATT and CDR2 SNEGSKA (reference sequence). Trimming removed 3 bases from V and 1 base from J, with 14 bases in between. As DNA, the CDR3 is TGCAGTGCTAGTCGGCCCCTAGGGGGCACAGATACGCAGTATTTT. Encoded protein: CSASRPLGGTDTQYF.

V usage is TRBV11-3 and J usage is TRBJ2-5; TRBD2 agrees at 7 bases. Germline trimming cut 3 bases from V and 2 bases from J; bases unmatched to any gene: 9. There are 16 residues in the CDR3. Germline CDR1 is SGHNT and CDR2 is YENEEA. In DNA, the CDR3 is TGTGCCAGCAGCTTTTCTAGCGGAGATCCTCAAGAGACCCAGTACTTC. Encoded protein: CASSFSSGDPQETQYF.